Each of the 14 T cell receptor beta chains below was sequenced from the same sample in a study of T cell responses to AZD1222 COVID-19 vaccine (dated by TCRdb to the early 2020s). The sample's time point label, decoded: baseline before first vaccination. The library relied on the immunoSEQ multiplex PCR assay. Held by TCRdb, this immuneACCESS table contains in-frame sequences only and omits some clones. Under half of the omission traces to an unresolved V gene where checked; the cause of the rest is unknown. For this sample there are about 99,000 clones; roughly 87% appear just once. In total, the top ten clones hold under 5.5% of the sample. The sequences come from peripheral blood, collected on day 0 of AZD1222 vaccination. The receptors come from an adult in good health.

This chain links TRBV27 with TRBJ2-2; possible D gene TRBD1, 5 bases. From germline, CDR1 is MNHEY and CDR2 SMNVEV (reference sequence). This CDR3 comprises 13 residues. V lost 3 bases and J lost 6, with 8 bases in between. CDR3 in DNA: TGTGCCAGCAGTTTGGGCAGGGCCGGGGAGCTGTTTTTT. It codes for CASSLGRAGELFF.

The V and J genes are TRBV5-5 and TRBJ2-7; tentative D call: TRBD2 (5 bases). This CDR3 is built from 14 residues. Trimming took off 0 bases at V and 4 bases at J, with 11 bases between the two ends. Germline CDR1 reads SGHKS; CDR2 reads YYEKEE (reference sequence). The CDR3 is CASSLARGGYEQYF. The CDR3 DNA follows: TGTGCCAGCAGCTTGGCCCGGGGTGGGTACGAGCAGTACTTC.

A remark on this clone: The junction differs from germline at one of its ends, possibly a read error. The V and J genes are TRBV30 and TRBJ1-2, with no clear D. This CDR3 comprises 14 residues. The germline CDR1 and CDR2 sequences are GTSNPN and SVGIG (reference sequence). The CDR3 DNA is TGTGCCTGGAGTGACCACCCTGGACGAGCTCCGTTATGCTTC. Protein product: CAWSDHPGRAPLCF.

This clone showed up just once. The chain couples TRBV11-1 to TRBJ1-5; D not certain. This CDR3 contains 13 residues. Trimming left V 0 bases short and J 5 bases short, with 5 bases between. Germline V gives CDR1 SGHAT, CDR2 FQDESV (reference sequence). CDR3 region: CASSLAEDQPQHF. The CDR3 coding sequence is TGTGCCAGCAGCTTAGCAGAGGATCAGCCCCAGCATTTT.

The CDR3 bases are TGTGCCAGCAGCGTAGATTGGGGCGAGCAGCCCCAGCATTTT. Protein product: CASSVDWGEQPQHF. The rearrangement joins TRBV9 to TRBJ1-5; TRBD1 might be the D (5 bases). V lost 0 bases and J lost 7, with 11 bases in between. Germline assignment: CDR1 SGDLS and CDR2 YYNGEE. CDR3 size: 14 residues.

V usage is TRBV27 and J usage is TRBJ2-7, with 7 bases lining up with TRBD1. This CDR3 is built from 13 residues. The germline V gene has CDR1 MNHEY and CDR2 SMNVEV (reference sequence). The DNA for the CDR3 is TGTGCGACCCGTCAGGGGGTAGGCTACGAGCAGTACTTC. This translates into CATRQGVGYEQYF.

The chain uses TRBV2 and TRBJ2-7; D is uncertain. The V gene lost 6 bases and the J gene lost 3 bases, with 12 bases spanning the gap. The CDR3 length is 13 residues. CDR1 is SNHLY, CDR2 FYNNEI, per germline. CDR3 protein: CASSPAGDYEQYF. The CDR3 DNA reads TGTGCCAGCAGCCCCGCCGGAGACTACGAGCAGTACTTC.

The CDR3 nucleotides are TGCGCCAGCAGCTTTTTGACACCTAGCACAGATACGCAGTATTTT. Translated, it gives CASSFLTPSTDTQYF. This rearrangement joins TRBV5-1 to TRBJ2-3, with D unclear. V was trimmed by 2 bases and J by 0 bases, leaving 10 bases between them. This CDR3 has 15 residues. CDR1 and CDR2 (germline): SGHRS, YFSETQ.

The chain carries TRBV3-1 (or the pseudogene TRBV3-2) and TRBJ2-7; TRBD1 might be the D (5 bases). In germline, CDR1 is LGHDT, CDR2 YNNKEL (reference sequence). This CDR3 comprises 14 residues. V lost 1 base and J lost 7, with 14 bases in between. CDR3 sequence: CASSQVTDPREQYF. The CDR3 coding sequence is TGTGCCAGCAGCCAAGTGACAGATCCCAGAGAGCAGTACTTC.

V is TRBV28 and J is TRBJ1-2, with no clear D. The germline gives CDR1 MDHEN, CDR2 SYDVKM. The CDR3 has 13 residues. The V end lost 2 bases, the J end lost 1 base, and 5 bases lay between the germline ends. The CDR3 DNA follows: TGTGCCAGCAGTTTACGGGGTAACTATGGCTACACCTTC. It yields the protein CASSLRGNYGYTF.

This clone was picked up one time. The chain combines TRBV24-1 with TRBJ2-3; TRBD2 matches 7 bases. CDR3 length: 15 residues. The V gene's germline CDR1 is KGHDR and CDR2 SFDVKD. With V trimmed by 5 bases and J by 3 bases, 7 bases remained unmatched. As DNA, the CDR3 is TGTGCCACCAGTGCCCCTAGCGGCGGGACAGATACGCAGTATTTT. The encoded protein is CATSAPSGGTDTQYF.

The chain links TRBV5-4 to TRBJ1-6, with D maybe TRBD1 (5 bases). Germline V gene data show CDR1 as SGHNT and CDR2 as YYREEE (reference sequence). This CDR3 has 13 residues. V lost 0 bases to trimming and J lost 16 bases, with 14 bases between them. CDR3 sequence (DNA): TGTGCCAGCAGCTTGGCCGGGGGAATTGAACTCCACTTT. Translated, it gives CASSLAGGIELHF.

This clone was seen a single time. The chain has TRBV2 and TRBJ2-1; D gene unclear. This CDR3 has 13 residues. V was shortened by 5 bases and J by 4 bases, with 9 bases between the two germline ends. Looked up from germline, CDR1 is SNHLY and CDR2 is FYNNEI. The CDR3 is CASSPDPYNEQFF. CDR3 nucleotides: TGTGCCAGCAGTCCGGACCCATACAATGAGCAGTTCTTC.

The rearrangement uses TRBV7-2 and TRBJ1-6, with 9 bases matching TRBD1. This CDR3 spans 14 amino acids. Per germline, CDR1 SGHTA and CDR2 FQGNSA. Trimming removed 3 bases from V and 8 bases from J; junction bases left unmatched: 2. The CDR3 sequence: CASSFRQGDSPLHF. DNA of the CDR3: TGTGCCAGCAGCTTTCGACAGGGGGATTCACCCCTCCACTTT.